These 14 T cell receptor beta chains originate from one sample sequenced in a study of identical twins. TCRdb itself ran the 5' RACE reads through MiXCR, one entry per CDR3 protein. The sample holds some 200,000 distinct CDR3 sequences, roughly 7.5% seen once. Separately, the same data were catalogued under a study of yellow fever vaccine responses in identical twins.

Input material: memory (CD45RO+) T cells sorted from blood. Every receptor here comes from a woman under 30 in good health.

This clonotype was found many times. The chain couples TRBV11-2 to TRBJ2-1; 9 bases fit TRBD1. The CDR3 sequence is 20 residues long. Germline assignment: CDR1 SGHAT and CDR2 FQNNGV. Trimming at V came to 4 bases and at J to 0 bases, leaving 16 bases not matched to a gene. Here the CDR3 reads CASSSKGQGSGLSSYNEQFF. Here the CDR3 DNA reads TGTGCCAGCAGCTCTAAGGGACAGGGTAGCGGATTGAGCTCCTACAATGAGCAGTTCTTC.

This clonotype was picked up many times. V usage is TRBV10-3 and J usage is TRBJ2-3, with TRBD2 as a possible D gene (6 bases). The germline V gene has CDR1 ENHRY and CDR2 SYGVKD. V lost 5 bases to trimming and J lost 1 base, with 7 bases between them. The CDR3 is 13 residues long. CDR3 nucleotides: TGTGCCATCAGTCAGCGGGGCACAGATACGCAGTATTTT. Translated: CAISQRGTDTQYF.

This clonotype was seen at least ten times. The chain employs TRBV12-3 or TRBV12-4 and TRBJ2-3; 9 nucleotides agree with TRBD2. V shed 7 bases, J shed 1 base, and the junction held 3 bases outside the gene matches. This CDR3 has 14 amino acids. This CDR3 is CASTSSGGTDTQYF. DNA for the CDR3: TGTGCCAGCACCTCTAGCGGGGGCACAGATACGCAGTATTTT.

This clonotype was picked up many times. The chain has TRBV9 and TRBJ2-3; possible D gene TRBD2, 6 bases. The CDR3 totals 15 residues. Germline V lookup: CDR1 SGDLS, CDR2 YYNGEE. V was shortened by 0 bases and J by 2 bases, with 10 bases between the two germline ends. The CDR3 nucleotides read TGTGCCAGCAGCGTAGGTGGGACTTACACAGATACGCAGTATTTT. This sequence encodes CASSVGGTYTDTQYF.

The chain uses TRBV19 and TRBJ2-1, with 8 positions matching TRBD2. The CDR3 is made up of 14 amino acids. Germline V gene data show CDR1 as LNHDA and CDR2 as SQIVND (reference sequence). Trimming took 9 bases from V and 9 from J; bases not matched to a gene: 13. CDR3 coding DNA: TGTGCCAGACCAGCGGGAGAACTAGGTCGTGAGCAGTTCTTC. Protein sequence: CARPAGELGREQFF.

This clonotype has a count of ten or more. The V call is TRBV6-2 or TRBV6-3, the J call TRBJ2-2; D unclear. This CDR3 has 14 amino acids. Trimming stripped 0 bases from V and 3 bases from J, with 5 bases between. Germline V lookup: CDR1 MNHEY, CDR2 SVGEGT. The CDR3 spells CASSYSTDTGELFF. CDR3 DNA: TGTGCCAGCAGTTACTCGACTGACACCGGGGAGCTGTTTTTT.

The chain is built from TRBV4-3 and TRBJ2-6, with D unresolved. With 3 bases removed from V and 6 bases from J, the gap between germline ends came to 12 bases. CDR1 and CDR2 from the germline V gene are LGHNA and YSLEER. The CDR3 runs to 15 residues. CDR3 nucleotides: TGCGCCAGCAGCCAGCACAATACAGAGGCCAACGTCCTGACTTTC. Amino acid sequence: CASSQHNTEANVLTF.

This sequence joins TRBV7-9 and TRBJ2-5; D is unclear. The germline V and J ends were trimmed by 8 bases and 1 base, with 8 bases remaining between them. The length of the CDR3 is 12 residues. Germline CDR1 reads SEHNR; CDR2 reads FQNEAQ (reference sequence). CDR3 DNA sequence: TGTGCCAGCTCACGAACCCAAGAGACCCAGTACTTC. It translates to CASSRTQETQYF.

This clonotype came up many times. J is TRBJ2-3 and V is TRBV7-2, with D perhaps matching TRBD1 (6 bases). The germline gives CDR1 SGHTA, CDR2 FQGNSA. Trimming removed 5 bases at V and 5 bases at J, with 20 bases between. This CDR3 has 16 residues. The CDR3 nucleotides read TGTGCCAGCAGCGCCCGGGACACCCTTTTAGGAGATACGCAGTATTTT. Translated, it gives CASSARDTLLGDTQYF.

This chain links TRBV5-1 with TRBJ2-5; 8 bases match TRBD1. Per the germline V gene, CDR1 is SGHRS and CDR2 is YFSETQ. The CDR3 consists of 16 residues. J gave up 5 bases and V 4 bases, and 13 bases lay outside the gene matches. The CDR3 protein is CASSHSGQGGLETQYF. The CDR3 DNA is TGCGCCAGCAGCCACTCCGGACAGGGAGGTTTGGAGACCCAGTACTTC.

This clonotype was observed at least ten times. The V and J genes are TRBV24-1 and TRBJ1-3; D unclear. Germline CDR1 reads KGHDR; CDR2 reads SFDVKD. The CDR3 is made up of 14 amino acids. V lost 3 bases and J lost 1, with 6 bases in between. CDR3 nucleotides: TGTGCCACCAGTGATACGGCTTCTGGAAACACCATATATTTT. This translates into CATSDTASGNTIYF.

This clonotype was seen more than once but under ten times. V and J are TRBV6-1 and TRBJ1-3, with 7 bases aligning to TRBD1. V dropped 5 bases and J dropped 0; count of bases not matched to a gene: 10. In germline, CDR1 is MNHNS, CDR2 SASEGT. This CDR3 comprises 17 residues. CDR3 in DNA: TGTGCCAGCAGTCAGGACAGGTTCTTTATCTCTGGAAACACCATATATTTT. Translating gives CASSQDRFFISGNTIYF.

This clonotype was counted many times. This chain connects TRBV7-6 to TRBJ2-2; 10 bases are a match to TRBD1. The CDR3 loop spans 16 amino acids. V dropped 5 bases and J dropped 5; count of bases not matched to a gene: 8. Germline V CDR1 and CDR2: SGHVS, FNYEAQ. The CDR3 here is CASSTRQGASTGELFF. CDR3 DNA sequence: TGTGCCAGCAGCACACGACAGGGGGCTTCTACCGGGGAGCTGTTTTTT. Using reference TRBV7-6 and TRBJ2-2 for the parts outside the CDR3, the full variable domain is GAGVSQSPRYKVTKRGQDVALRCDPISGHVSLYWYRQALGQGPEFLTYFNYEAQQDKSGLPNDRFSAERPEGSISTLTIQRTEQRDSAMYRCASSTRQGASTGELFFGEGSRLTVL.

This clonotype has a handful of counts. The CDR3 region has the DNA TGCGCCAGCAGCTTGGGAAGTAGAGGGATCCGATCCTACGAGCAGTACTTC. It codes for CASSLGSRGIRSYEQYF. The chain is built from TRBV5-1 and TRBJ2-7; D perhaps matches TRBD2 (5 bases). In germline, CDR1 is SGHRS, CDR2 YFSETQ. V lost 0 bases to trimming and J lost 1 base, with 17 bases between them. This CDR3 is built from 17 residues.